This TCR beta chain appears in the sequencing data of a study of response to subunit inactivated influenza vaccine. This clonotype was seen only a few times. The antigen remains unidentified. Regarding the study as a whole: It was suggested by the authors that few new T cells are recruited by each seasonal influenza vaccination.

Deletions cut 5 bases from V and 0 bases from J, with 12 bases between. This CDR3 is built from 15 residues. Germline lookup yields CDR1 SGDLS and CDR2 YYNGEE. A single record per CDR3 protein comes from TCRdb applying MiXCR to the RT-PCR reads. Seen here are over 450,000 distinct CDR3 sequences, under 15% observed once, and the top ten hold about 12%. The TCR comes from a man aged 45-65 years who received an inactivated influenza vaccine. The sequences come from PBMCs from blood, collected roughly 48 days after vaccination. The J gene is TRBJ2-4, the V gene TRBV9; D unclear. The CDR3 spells CASRVPTLAKNIQYF. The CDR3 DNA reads TGTGCCAGCAGGGTACCGACTCTAGCCAAAAACATTCAGTACTTC.